The rows below give T cell receptor beta chains drawn from one sample of a study of OX40 agonist ivuxolimab in advanced cancers. Sequencing was performed with immunoSEQ multiplex PCR; in TCRdb, only in-frame clones are kept and a portion is missing. The repertoire holds 35,000 to 40,000 clones, with approximately 92% as singletons. The sample consisted of CD4+ or CD8+ T cells sorted from blood, taken in a trial of the OX40 agonist ivuxolimab. The receptors come from an adult with an advanced solid tumor such as melanoma, head and neck, liver or kidney cancer. CDR3s include the opening cysteine and the closing phenylalanine or tryptophan. A D gene is named only where the DNA matches it firmly. Rows may omit the clone size; those that give it use once, few, many or a size class.

j_call,d_call,clone_size,v_call,cdr3_nt,cdr3_aa
TRBJ2-1,TRBD2,-,TRBV2,TGTGCCAGCAGGGTAGATAGCGGGAGTAATGAGCAGTTCTTC,CASRVDSGSNEQFF
TRBJ2-7,TRBD2,-,TRBV10-2,TGCGCCAGCTCGGGACTAGCGGTAACCTACGAGCAGTACTTC,CASSGLAVTYEQYF
TRBJ1-2,TRBD1,-,TRBV9,TGTGCCAGCAGCGGCCGGGACAGGGGGCGCGATGGCTATGGCTACACCTTC,CASSGRDRGRDGYGYTF
TRBJ2-1,TRBD2,once,TRBV5-1,TGCGCCAGCAGCCAGACTAGCGGGTCCTACAATGAGCAGTTCTTC,CASSQTSGSYNEQFF
TRBJ2-3,TRBD2,-,TRBV5-4,TGTGCCAGCAGCCCAGGACTAGCGGCTCTTACTAGCACAGATACGCAGTATTTT,CASSPGLAALTSTDTQYF
TRBJ2-7,-,-,TRBV6-1,TGTGCCAGCAGCGACGGTGGGTTGGAGCAGTACTTC,CASSDGGLEQYF
TRBJ2-2,-,once,TRBV4-3,TGCGCCAGCAGCCAAGATGGGAGTCTCTACACCGGGGAGCTGTTTTTT,CASSQDGSLYTGELFF
TRBJ1-1,-,once,TRBV5-1,TGCGCCAGCAGCACCGCGGGGGCGGCGAACACTGAAGCTTTCTTT,CASSTAGAANTEAFF
TRBJ1-1,-,-,TRBV30,TGTGCCTGGAAAGGGTTAACTGAAGCTTTCTTT,CAWKGLTEAFF
TRBJ1-1,-,-,TRBV14,TGTGCCAGCAGCCAAGAAAGTTCGGGTGAAGCTTTCTTT,CASSQESSGEAFF
TRBJ2-2,-,-,TRBV18,TGTGCCAGCTCACCTACTAGGAACACCGGGGAGCTGTTTTTT,CASSPTRNTGELFF
TRBJ1-5,-,-,TRBV6-1,TGTGCCAGCACCGGGTGGGGGCAGTCTAATCAGCCCCAGCATTTT,CASTGWGQSNQPQHF
TRBJ2-1,TRBD2,-,TRBV7-3,TGTGCCAGCAGCTTAGAGGGGACGGGGACTACTAACAATGAGCAGTTCTTC,CASSLEGTGTTNNEQFF
TRBJ2-7,-,-,TRBV7-3,TGTGCCAGCAGCTTAATTCCGGGACATTACGAGCAGTACTTC,CASSLIPGHYEQYF
TRBJ2-3,TRBD2,-,TRBV19,TGTGCCAGTAGTATAATCCCACTAGCGGGAGGGGCAGATACGCAGTATTTT,CASSIIPLAGGADTQYF
TRBJ2-7,-,-,TRBV28,TGTGCCAGCAGTACCCCGTACGGCCAGATCCACGAGCAGTACTTC,CASSTPYGQIHEQYF
TRBJ1-5,-,-,TRBV6-1,TGTGCCAGCAGTGAAGTCTGGGACCGTAATCAGCCCCAGCATTTT,CASSEVWDRNQPQHF
TRBJ1-1,-,-,TRBV6-4,TGTGCCAGCAGTGACGGGGGCACTGAAGCTTTCTTT,CASSDGGTEAFF
TRBJ2-1,-,-,TRBV11-2,TGTGCCAGCAGCTTGGTCAATGAGCAGTTCTTC,CASSLVNEQFF
TRBJ1-5,-,-,TRBV13,TGTGCCAGCAGCAGCAGCCGAGGACGGTTGAATCAGCCCCAGCATTTT,CASSSSRGRLNQPQHF
TRBJ1-5,TRBD1,-,TRBV19,TGTGCCAGTAGTTTGGGACAGGGCAATCAGCCCCAGCATTTT,CASSLGQGNQPQHF
TRBJ2-2,-,-,TRBV7-9,TGTGCCAGCAGCTTAAACGGGGGGCGAACCGGGGAGCTGTTTTTT,CASSLNGGRTGELFF
TRBJ2-7,TRBD2,-,TRBV6-6,TGTGCCAGCACCAGACTAGCGGGAGGGTACGAGCAGTACTTC,CASTRLAGGYEQYF
TRBJ2-7,TRBD2,-,TRBV7-2,TGTGCCAGCAGCTTAGAGGTGGGAGGGCACTACGAGCAGTACTTC,CASSLEVGGHYEQYF
TRBJ2-1,TRBD2,-,TRBV7-9,TGTGCCCTACGGACTAGCAATGAGCAGTTCTTC,CALRTSNEQFF
TRBJ2-1,TRBD2,-,TRBV6-5,TGTGCCAGCAGTTACTCCCTAGCGGGGCCTAATGAGCAGTTCTTC,CASSYSLAGPNEQFF
TRBJ1-2,TRBD1,once,TRBV28,TGTGCCAGCAGTTTGACAGGGACATATGGCTACACCTTC,CASSLTGTYGYTF
TRBJ2-7,-,-,TRBV28,TGTGCCAGCAGTCCTCCGGGCCAACTTTACGAGCAGTACTTC,CASSPPGQLYEQYF
TRBJ2-1,TRBD2,-,TRBV19,TGTGCCAGTAGTTCGGGAGGGGTCAATGAGCAGTTCTTC,CASSSGGVNEQFF
TRBJ2-1,TRBD1,-,TRBV19,TGTGCCAGTAGTTTCTCACCCGGGACAGGGAATGAGCAGTTCTTC,CASSFSPGTGNEQFF
TRBJ2-7,-,-,TRBV14,TGTGCCAGCAGTCAAACCCCGGCCAGTATCCACGAGCAGTACTTC,CASSQTPASIHEQYF
TRBJ2-1,-,once,TRBV5-1,TGCGCCAGCAGCTTGGGACTAGGTTCCAATGAGCAGTTCTTC,CASSLGLGSNEQFF
TRBJ2-7,-,-,TRBV19,TGTGCCAGTAGTGTGCTAGCCTCCTACGAGCAGTACTTC,CASSVLASYEQYF
TRBJ1-2,-,-,TRBV25-1,TGTGCCAGCAGTGAGGGCAGGGGCTATGGCTACACCTTC,CASSEGRGYGYTF
TRBJ1-2,TRBD1,-,TRBV6-1,TGTGCCAGCAGTGATTCTCGACAGGGGGGATCCTATGGCTACACCTTC,CASSDSRQGGSYGYTF
TRBJ2-3,TRBD2,-,TRBV7-9,TGTGCCAGCAGCCAAGATCTAGCGGGAGGCACAGATACGCAGTATTTT,CASSQDLAGGTDTQYF
TRBJ2-7,TRBD1,-,TRBV6-1,TGTGCCAGCAGTGCGACAGGGGGCGGGTACGAGCAGTACTTC,CASSATGGGYEQYF
TRBJ1-5,-,-,TRBV28,TGTGCCAGCACCAAGACGGACAGTCGAAGGCAGCCCCAGCATTTT,CASTKTDSRRQPQHF
TRBJ1-1,-,few,TRBV6-7,TGTGCCACCCTTGGGCCCAAGGGGACTGAAGCTTTCTTT,CATLGPKGTEAFF
TRBJ2-3,-,once,TRBV7-8,TGTGCCAGCAGCTTAGTTGGCTCCCCTGGGGATACGCAGTATTTT,CASSLVGSPGDTQYF
TRBJ1-2,TRBD1,-,TRBV27,TGTGCCAGCAGTTTCTCGGGACAGGGGAACTATGGCTACACCTTC,CASSFSGQGNYGYTF
TRBJ2-5,-,-,TRBV7-9,TGTGCCAGCAGCAATCCAGGGACCCAGTACTTC,CASSNPGTQYF
TRBJ1-1,-,-,TRBV4-1,TGCGCCAGCAGCCAAGTTTGGGGACAGAACACTGAAGCTTTCTTT,CASSQVWGQNTEAFF
TRBJ2-5,-,-,TRBV7-8,TGTGCCAGCAGCTTAGAAGCGGATCAAGAGACCCAGTACTTC,CASSLEADQETQYF
TRBJ2-1,TRBD2,-,TRBV11-2,TGTGCCAGCAGCCTGGCGGTAGCGGGAATAAATGAGCAGTTCTTC,CASSLAVAGINEQFF
TRBJ2-2,-,-,TRBV9,TGTGCCAGCAGCCCATACTTCGGGGAGCTGTTTTTT,CASSPYFGELFF
TRBJ2-4,-,-,TRBV29-1,TGCAGCGTGTCGGGCGGGATCGGGAACATTCAGTACTTC,CSVSGGIGNIQYF
TRBJ1-5,-,-,TRBV7-8,TGTGCCAGCGGACCACAGGGAAGGCAGCCCCAGCATTTT,CASGPQGRQPQHF
TRBJ2-2,TRBD1,-,TRBV6-6,TGTGCCAGCAGCTTAACAGGGGGCCGCTCCGGGGAGCTGTTTTTT,CASSLTGGRSGELFF
TRBJ1-2,-,-,TRBV7-9,TGTGCCAGCAGCTTTGCCCGGGACTATGGCTACACCTTC,CASSFARDYGYTF
TRBJ2-1,TRBD2,-,TRBV27,TGTGCCAGCAGTTTAGGGACTAGCGGGAGAAATGAGCAGTTCTTC,CASSLGTSGRNEQFF
TRBJ2-1,-,-,TRBV4-3,TGCGCCAGCAGCCAAGACAGCGGTCCCTACAATGAGCAGTTCTTC,CASSQDSGPYNEQFF
TRBJ1-6,TRBD1,few,TRBV6-5,TGTGCCAGCAGTTACTCGAGTGGGACAGGGGCTTCACCCCTCCACTTT,CASSYSSGTGASPLHF